This TCR beta chain was identified during a study of T cell responses to AZD1222 COVID-19 vaccine. Overall study findings and caveats: Among those given AZD1222, only 6 or 7 were seropositive at baseline. Breadth and depth of Spike-specific TCRs rose after two AZD1222 doses.

This clone was recorded a few times. Its antigen is unidentified. Assay: immunoSEQ multiplex PCR; the TCRdb copy retains only in-frame clones and omits some. The sample lists some 150,000 clones, roughly nine tenths occurring once. V was trimmed by 2 bases and J by 5 bases, leaving 16 bases between them. CDR1 and CDR2 from the germline V gene are SGHTA and FQGNSA. CDR3 size: 16 residues. The chain is built from TRBV7-2 and TRBJ1-5; D is perhaps TRBD1 (6 bases). The receptor comes from an adult in good health. The material was peripheral blood, obtained on day 0 of AZD1222 vaccination. This CDR3 is CASSLNPRDNYQPQHF. The CDR3 bases are TGTGCCAGCAGCTTAAACCCCCGGGACAATTATCAGCCCCAGCATTTT.